A selection of T cell receptor beta chains follows, all from one sample in a study of T cell responses to AZD1222 COVID-19 vaccine. TCRdb's copy holds only in-frame clones and misses some; the assay was immunoSEQ multiplex PCR. The sample consists of about 84,000 clones, approximately 85% of them appearing once. The specimen was peripheral blood, collected 28 days after the second AZD1222 dose. These receptors were obtained from an adult who received the AZD1222 COVID-19 vaccine. Both conserved end residues are part of each CDR3. A D gene is named only where the DNA matches it firmly. Clone size is shown for a subset of rows, as once, few, many or a class of expanded clone.

size	D	V	J	CDR3	DNA
once	-	TRBV5-1	TRBJ1-1	CASRPDGGNTEAFF	TGCGCCAGCAGGCCGGATGGAGGGAACACTGAAGCTTTCTTT
-	-	TRBV5-6	TRBJ2-6	CASILGGANVLTF	TGTGCCAGCATCCTTGGTGGGGCCAACGTCCTGACTTTC
-	-	TRBV19	TRBJ1-2	CASVRDGYGYTF	TGTGCCAGTGTCAGGGATGGGTATGGCTACACCTTC
-	-	TRBV6-5	TRBJ2-5	CASSYSELGGVGTQYF	TGTGCCAGCAGTTACTCAGAACTAGGAGGGGTCGGGACCCAGTACTTC
-	-	TRBV5-1	TRBJ2-1	CASSLGNNEQFF	TGCGCCAGCAGCTTGGGTAACAATGAGCAGTTCTTC
-	-	TRBV6-2/TRBV6-3	TRBJ1-1	CASSSWTANTEAFF	TGTGCCAGCAGTTCGTGGACAGCAAACACTGAAGCTTTCTTT
once	-	TRBV5-8	TRBJ2-2	CASDTWRVTGELFF	TGTGCCAGCGACACGTGGCGGGTCACCGGGGAGCTGTTTTTT
-	-	TRBV9	TRBJ1-3	CASSYTDSGNTIYF	TGTGCCAGCAGCTATACTGACTCTGGAAACACCATATATTTT
-	-	TRBV10-3	TRBJ2-7	CAIGAAGILYEQYF	TGTGCCATCGGGGCTGCGGGGATCCTCTACGAGCAGTACTTC
-	-	TRBV6-5	TRBJ1-2	CASSYASVGGGNGYTF	TGTGCCAGCAGTTACGCCTCAGTGGGGGGGGGCAATGGCTACACCTTC
once	-	TRBV28	TRBJ2-2	CASSEGGQQNTGELFF	TGTGCCAGCAGTGAGGGGGGCCAACAGAACACCGGGGAGCTGTTTTTT
-	-	TRBV18	TRBJ2-1	CASSHKNEQFF	TGTGCCAGCTCACATAAAAATGAGCAGTTCTTC
-	-	TRBV2	TRBJ2-1	CASSEPPTRSGNEQFF	TGTGCCAGCAGTGAGCCTCCTACAAGGAGTGGAAATGAGCAGTTCTTC
-	TRBD1	TRBV19	TRBJ2-1	CASTQAPGGMGNEQFF	TGTGCCAGTACCCAAGCTCCAGGGGGAATGGGAAATGAGCAGTTCTTC
-	TRBD1	TRBV11-3	TRBJ2-1	CASSLGDRVSDEQFF	TGTGCCAGCAGCTTAGGAGACAGGGTATCGGATGAGCAGTTCTTC
medium-sized	TRBD2	TRBV19	TRBJ2-4	CASSTTRLGRAEDFNIQYF	TGTGCCAGTAGTACTACTCGGCTCGGGAGGGCCGAGGACTTTAACATTCAGTACTTC
-	TRBD1	TRBV19	TRBJ1-5	CASSKAGGALPQHF	TGTGCCAGTAGTAAAGCAGGGGGAGCCTTACCCCAGCATTTT
-	-	TRBV7-8	TRBJ1-5	CASSTIVRSGSRGNQPQHF	TGTGCCAGCAGCACCATCGTTCGATCTGGAAGCCGGGGCAATCAGCCCCAGCATTTT
-	-	TRBV7-2	TRBJ1-3	CASSLRSPYSGNTIYF	TGTGCCAGCAGCTTACGCTCCCCCTACTCTGGAAACACCATATATTTT
few	TRBD2	TRBV4-1	TRBJ2-1	CASSQAPAGVSYNEQFF	TGCGCCAGCAGCCAAGCCCCTGCGGGAGTCTCCTACAATGAGCAGTTCTTC
-	-	TRBV19	TRBJ1-1	CASSFGGNTEAFF	TGTGCCAGTAGTTTCGGAGGGAACACTGAAGCTTTCTTT
-	-	TRBV3-1/TRBV3-2	TRBJ2-7	CASSQAPHYEQYF	TGTGCCAGCAGCCAAGCTCCCCACTACGAGCAGTACTTC
-	TRBD1	TRBV5-4	TRBJ1-2	CASSLPGTGTWGNYGYTF	TGTGCCAGCAGCCTCCCCGGGACAGGGACATGGGGAAACTATGGCTACACCTTC
-	-	TRBV6-5	TRBJ1-5	CASTRDRNQPQHF	TGTGCCAGCACCCGAGACAGGAATCAGCCCCAGCATTTT
-	-	TRBV27	TRBJ1-5	CASSLYPSQGNSNQPQHF	TGTGCCAGCAGTTTATACCCCTCCCAGGGGAATAGCAATCAGCCCCAGCATTTT
-	-	TRBV3-1/TRBV3-2	TRBJ1-1	CASSQDGKVTEAFF	TGTGCCAGCAGCCAAGATGGGAAGGTAACAGAAGCTTTCTTT
-	-	TRBV27	TRBJ1-4	CASSPQRTTNEKLFF	TGTGCCAGCAGTCCCCAGCGAACAACTAATGAAAAACTGTTTTTT
-	-	TRBV12-3/TRBV12-4	TRBJ1-5	CASSPDLNQPQHF	TGTGCCAGCAGTCCTGACCTGAATCAGCCCCAGCATTTT
-	-	TRBV29-1	TRBJ1-2	CSVSDSNYGYTF	TGCAGCGTTTCAGACAGCAACTATGGCTACACCTTC
-	-	TRBV30	TRBJ2-6	CAWRVHRSSGANVLTF	TGTGCCTGGAGGGTACACAGGAGCTCTGGGGCCAACGTCCTGACTTTC
-	TRBD1	TRBV19	TRBJ1-5	CASSTEGQRYQPQHF	TGTGCCAGTAGCACCGAGGGACAGAGATATCAGCCCCAGCATTTT
-	-	TRBV6-2/TRBV6-3	TRBJ2-5	CASSSFGLAEETQYF	TGTGCCAGCAGTTCATTCGGGCTAGCAGAAGAGACCCAGTACTTC
-	TRBD1	TRBV19	TRBJ1-2	CASSIGRDRDPWGNYGYTF	TGTGCCAGTAGTATAGGGCGAGACAGGGACCCTTGGGGGAACTATGGCTACACCTTC
-	-	TRBV3-1/TRBV3-2	TRBJ1-2	CASSQGGGVAYGYTF	TGTGCCAGCAGCCAAGGTGGCGGGGTCGCCTATGGCTACACCTTC
once	TRBD1	TRBV27	TRBJ2-7	CASSPTSGQGYGEQYF	TGTGCCAGCAGTCCAACCTCAGGACAGGGTTATGGCGAGCAGTACTTC
-	TRBD1	TRBV10-3	TRBJ2-5	CAISAQGQGGETQYF	TGTGCCATCAGTGCGCAGGGACAGGGCGGAGAGACCCAGTACTTC
-	-	TRBV11-3	TRBJ2-5	CASSSFPETQYF	TGTGCCAGCAGCTCCTTCCCCGAGACCCAGTACTTC
-	-	TRBV7-9	TRBJ2-2	CASSLLSGTGELFF	TGTGCCAGCAGCTTATTATCAGGGACCGGGGAGCTGTTTTTT
-	-	TRBV3-1/TRBV3-2	TRBJ2-2	CASSPSGMNTGELFF	TGTGCCAGCAGCCCTTCAGGGATGAACACCGGGGAGCTGTTTTTT
-	-	TRBV9	TRBJ1-4	CASSVGTPATNEKLFF	TGTGCCAGCAGCGTTGGGACACCGGCAACTAATGAAAAACTGTTTTTT
-	TRBD1	TRBV7-9	TRBJ1-2	CASSLVDTGGAYGYTF	TGTGCCAGCAGCTTAGTCGATACAGGGGGCGCCTATGGCTACACCTTC
-	TRBD1	TRBV7-2	TRBJ2-2	CASSLTRTGAGTGELFF	TGTGCCAGCAGCCTAACACGGACAGGGGCGGGAACCGGGGAGCTGTTTTTT
-	-	TRBV21-1	TRBJ2-7	CASSVRDIPLPEQYF	TGTGCCAGCAGCGTGCGGGACATTCCACTGCCCGAGCAGTACTTC
-	TRBD2	TRBV29-1	TRBJ2-1	CSVSSGGALGEQFF	TGCAGCGTCTCTAGCGGGGGGGCCTTAGGTGAGCAGTTCTTC
-	-	TRBV7-8	TRBJ1-5	CASSLAASNQPQHF	TGTGCCAGCAGCTTAGCAGCTTCCAATCAGCCCCAGCATTTT
-	TRBD1	TRBV10-3	TRBJ2-5	CAISERTGRETQYF	TGTGCCATCAGTGAGAGGACAGGGCGGGAGACCCAGTACTTC
-	-	TRBV19	TRBJ1-3	CASSWVVGNTIYF	TGTGCCAGTAGTTGGGTGGTTGGAAACACCATATATTTT
-	TRBD1	TRBV2	TRBJ1-5	CASSMTGTPTSNQPQHF	TGTGCCAGCAGTATGACAGGGACCCCAACTAGCAATCAGCCCCAGCATTTT
-	-	TRBV28	TRBJ2-7	CASRTETLLGRQGAYEQYF	TGTGCCAGCAGGACTGAAACCCTCCTAGGGAGGCAGGGGGCCTACGAGCAGTACTTC
-	-	TRBV24-1	TRBJ2-3	CATMGRSTDTQYF	TGTGCCACCATGGGGCGTAGCACAGATACGCAGTATTTT
-	-	TRBV29-1	TRBJ2-3	CSVAGRSGTDTQYF	TGCAGCGTTGCTGGTAGGAGTGGCACAGATACGCAGTATTTT
once	-	TRBV24-1	TRBJ2-3	CATSAADTQYF	TGTGCCACCAGCGCCGCAGATACGCAGTATTTT
-	TRBD2	TRBV7-3	TRBJ2-5	CASSRGGLETQYF	TGTGCCAGCAGCCGGGGGGGTTTGGAGACCCAGTACTTC
-	-	TRBV18	TRBJ1-2	CASSPRGGDGYTF	TGTGCCAGCTCACCCCGAGGGGGGGATGGCTACACCTTC
-	-	TRBV10-1	TRBJ2-1	CASSTAGTGYYNEQFF	TGCGCCAGCAGTACAGCCGGGACGGGCTACTACAATGAGCAGTTCTTC
-	-	TRBV13	TRBJ1-1	CASSFLRDTQEAFF	TGTGCCAGCAGCTTTCTCCGGGACACCCAGGAAGCTTTCTTT
-	TRBD1	TRBV6-1	TRBJ1-2	CASSGQAVAYTF	TGTGCCAGCTCGGGACAGGCGGTAGCCTACACCTTC